One sample yielded the 11 T cell receptor beta chains listed below, sequenced in a study of blood T cell repertoires in COVID-19. Clones were sequenced by immunoSEQ multiplex PCR, and TCRdb holds only the in-frame ones, with some missing. The table has roughly 250,000 clones, 75% to 95% seen once; the top ten hold less than 2.5%. The material sequenced was PBMCs or T cells enriched from blood (not recorded which). The receptors here all came from a woman younger than 35 who had recovered from COVID-19.

This clone was recorded once. V is TRBV16 and J is TRBJ1-5; 10 nucleotides align to TRBD1. This CDR3 spans 20 amino acids. Germline lookup yields CDR1 KGHSY and CDR2 FQNENV. The trim removed 0 bases at V and 1 base at J, leaving 12 bases unmatched. The CDR3 sequence: CASSQSLGTGALESNQPQHF. Written as DNA, the CDR3 is TGTGCCAGCAGCCAATCGCTGGGGACAGGGGCCCTTGAGAGCAATCAGCCCCAGCATTTT.

The chain carries TRBV7-3 and TRBJ2-2; unclear D gene. Germline V CDR1 and CDR2: SGHTA, FQGTGA. The CDR3 contains 14 residues. Deletions cut 5 bases from V and 2 bases from J, with 9 bases between. CDR3 sequence: CASSQAPNTGELFF. CDR3 DNA sequence: TGTGCCAGCAGCCAGGCTCCCAACACCGGGGAGCTGTTTTTT.

The chain couples TRBV7-2 to TRBJ2-2; D is unresolved. The CDR3 contains 15 residues. V dropped 3 bases and J dropped 6 bases, with 14 bases sitting between them. Germline values: CDR1 SGHTA, CDR2 FQGNSA. The CDR3 loop is CASSFGGVRSGELFF. The DNA for the CDR3 is TGTGCCAGCAGCTTTGGTGGAGTTCGTTCCGGGGAGCTGTTTTTT.

The chain links TRBV28 to TRBJ2-1; D unclear. Germline CDR1 and CDR2: MDHEN and SYDVKM. Trimming pared 3 bases from V and 9 bases from J, leaving 12 bases between. This CDR3 is built from 13 residues. CDR3 nucleotide sequence: TGTGCCAGCAGTTTGGTGTCCCCCGGTGAGCAGTTCTTC. Its translation is CASSLVSPGEQFF.

This clone was seen a handful of times. The chain combines TRBV4-3 with TRBJ1-4; D not resolved. Germline CDR1 reads LGHNA; CDR2 reads YSLEER. The CDR3 loop spans 13 amino acids. Trimming took off 2 bases at V and 7 bases at J, with 8 bases between the two ends. The CDR3 spells CASSQSRSEKLFF. CDR3 DNA: TGCGCCAGCAGCCAAAGTAGAAGTGAAAAACTGTTTTTT.

The V gene is TRBV5-6, the J gene TRBJ2-4; 7 nucleotides match TRBD1. Germline V gene data show CDR1 as SGHDT and CDR2 as YYEEEE. The junction had 4 bases not matched to a gene; V was cut back by 4 bases and J by 0 bases. This CDR3 is built from 15 residues. CDR3 sequence reads: CASSPTGVAKNIQYF. Written as DNA, the CDR3 is TGTGCCAGCAGCCCCACAGGGGTAGCCAAAAACATTCAGTACTTC.

The J gene is TRBJ1-2, the V gene TRBV20-1; D call uncertain. Trimming stripped 0 bases from V and 8 bases from J, with 7 bases between. The CDR3 has 11 amino acids. Germline V lookup: CDR1 DFQATT, CDR2 SNEGSKA (reference sequence). The CDR3 is CSARDVPGYTF. CDR3 in DNA: TGCAGTGCTAGAGATGTCCCAGGCTACACCTTC.

V gene TRBV28 combines with J gene TRBJ1-2; 7 bases match TRBD1. After removal of 7 bases from V and 7 bases from J, the junction contained 12 bases not matched to a gene. This CDR3 has 14 residues. Germline CDR1 reads MDHEN; CDR2 reads SYDVKM. In DNA, the CDR3 is TGTGCCAGCACAGGGACAGTTGTACTTCGTGGCTACACCTTC. Encoded protein: CASTGTVVLRGYTF.

V gene TRBV5-1 combines with J gene TRBJ2-5; 9 bases agree with TRBD2. V dropped 1 base and J dropped 5; count of bases not matched to a gene: 3. The CDR3 sequence is 14 residues long. Germline V CDR1 and CDR2: SGHRS, YFSETQ. For the CDR3, the DNA is TGCGCCAGCAGCTTGAGCAGCGGGGGGGAGACCCAGTACTTC. This codes for CASSLSSGGETQYF.

The rearrangement links TRBV10-3 to TRBJ2-7; perhaps TRBD2 as D (5 bases). The germline V gene encodes CDR1 ENHRY and CDR2 SYGVKD. V was trimmed by 6 bases and J by 2 bases, leaving 17 bases between them. This CDR3 contains 15 residues. The CDR3 DNA sequence: TGTGCCATCAGAGTTTGGGAGACGGGCGCCTACGAGCAGTACTTC. Translation gives CAIRVWETGAYEQYF.

This chain joins TRBV5-4 and TRBJ2-7; unclear D gene. Germline V gives CDR1 SGHNT, CDR2 YYREEE (reference sequence). There are 14 residues in the CDR3. V gave up 1 base and J gave up 4 bases, with 12 bases separating them. CDR3 nucleotide sequence: TGTGCCAGCAGCTTGTACTCGAATGTTTACGAGCAGTACTTC. Translating gives CASSLYSNVYEQYF.